The present entry profiles one T cell receptor (beta chain) with its context. The antigen remains undetermined. Germline CDR1 and CDR2: SGDLS and YYNGEE. The CDR3 sequence is 16 residues long. V gave up 4 bases and J gave up 1 base; unmatched junction bases: 9. Every isolated RNA sample was fully reverse transcribed, so sequencing captured expressed TCRB transcripts. The assay was immunoSEQ multiplex PCR, and TCRdb's table has in-frame clones only and misses some. In the table there are more than 300,000 clones, roughly 15% of which are singletons. The sample belongs to a study of beta chain features in type 1 diabetes. Study-wide findings and caveats: TCRB CDR3 length was moderately but significantly reduced in all four CD4+ subsets of Type 1 diabetes patients.

Sequenced: naive CD4+ T cells from blood. The chain recombines TRBV9 with TRBJ1-1; 8 bases fit TRBD1. This TCR derives from a young woman in good health. CDR3 DNA: TGTGCCAGCAGCTTAGGACAGGGTAGGGGGAACACTGAAGCTTTCTTT. This gives the protein CASSLGQGRGNTEAFF.